The next 15 T cell receptor beta chains were all read from a single sample in a study of blood T cell repertoires in COVID-19. TCRdb's copy holds only in-frame clones and misses some; the assay was immunoSEQ multiplex PCR. The sample lists about 150,000 clones; roughly 90% were seen once. Sequencing was done on a sample of peripheral blood. The receptors come from a man between 60 and 75 years old with active or convalescent COVID-19.

This clone was found a few times. The gene calls are TRBV6-1 and TRBJ2-2; 7 nucleotides align to TRBD1. Germline values: CDR1 MNHNS, CDR2 SASEGT. The V gene end was trimmed by 4 bases and the J gene end by 3 bases; junction bases not matched to a gene: 8. The CDR3 sequence is 16 residues long. CDR3 DNA: TGTGCCAGCAGTGGAGACAGGGTAAAGGACACCGGGGAGCTGTTTTTT. Translation: CASSGDRVKDTGELFF.

The CDR3 loop is CASSLVEGAHNGYTF. For the CDR3, the DNA is TGTGCCAGCAGCTTAGTCGAGGGGGCGCATAATGGCTACACCTTC. The rearrangement links TRBV7-9 to TRBJ1-2, with 7 positions matching TRBD1. Germline trimming cut 1 base from V and 6 bases from J; bases unmatched to any gene: 8. CDR1 and CDR2 (germline): SEHNR, FQNEAQ (reference sequence). The CDR3 loop spans 15 amino acids.

The chain recombines TRBV7-2 with TRBJ1-1, with D possibly matching TRBD1 (6 bases). This CDR3 spans 14 amino acids. V lost 1 base and J 1 base, leaving 7 bases between the germline ends. Germline CDR1 and CDR2: SGHTA and FQGNSA. The CDR3 DNA reads as TGTGCCAGCAGCTTAGGGACAGAGAACACTGAAGCTTTCTTT. Translated: CASSLGTENTEAFF.

The chain couples TRBV24-1 to TRBJ2-3; tentative D call: TRBD2 (7 bases). Germline V gene lookup returns CDR1 KGHDR and CDR2 SFDVKD. This CDR3 has 13 amino acids. V shed 3 bases and J shed 8 bases, with 11 bases lying between them. The CDR3 coding sequence is TGTGCCACCAGTGATAGGGGGAGGGGTACGCAGTATTTT. Translated: CATSDRGRGTQYF.

V gene TRBV2 combines with J gene TRBJ2-5, with D possibly TRBD2 on 6 matching bases. The germline V gene has CDR1 SNHLY and CDR2 FYNNEI. There are 13 residues in the CDR3. With 4 bases removed from V and 4 bases from J, the gap between germline ends came to 10 bases. CDR3 in amino acids: CASSARRGETQYF. The CDR3 DNA reads as TGTGCCAGCAGTGCACGGAGGGGAGAGACCCAGTACTTC. Together with reference TRBV2 and TRBJ2-5, the CDR3 gives the full variable domain: EPEVTQTPSHQVTQMGQEVILRCVPISNHLYFYWYRQILGQKVEFLVSFYNNEISEKSEIFDDQFSVERPDGSNFTLKIRSTKLEDSAMYFCASSARRGETQYFGPGTRLLVL.

V and J are TRBV18 and TRBJ2-2, with a weak D call TRBD1 (5 bases). Trimming removed 6 bases at V and 0 bases at J, with 11 bases between. The CDR3 loop spans 15 amino acids. CDR1 KGHSH and CDR2 LQKENI come from the germline V gene. CDR3: CASSPDSSNTGELFF. The DNA of the CDR3 is TGTGCCAGCTCTCCAGACAGTTCGAACACCGGGGAGCTGTTTTTT.

The chain carries TRBV7-6 and TRBJ2-7; possible D gene TRBD2, 6 bases. Germline-derived CDR1 and CDR2 are SGHVS and FNYEAQ. V was shortened by 5 bases and J by 9 bases, with 17 bases between the two germline ends. The CDR3 covers 13 residues. The CDR3, as DNA: TGTGCCAGCAGCGCCGGGACTGAGGGGTGGCAGTACTTC. Translated: CASSAGTEGWQYF.

The J gene is TRBJ2-7, the V gene TRBV3-1 (or the pseudogene TRBV3-2); D is unclear. The germline gives CDR1 LGHDT, CDR2 YNNKEL (reference sequence). The CDR3 spans 12 residues. V was pared by 4 bases and J by 3 bases, with 7 bases between. Here the CDR3 DNA reads TGTGCCAGCAGCCCACGAGTCTACGAGCAGTACTTC. Translation gives CASSPRVYEQYF.

In regard to this clone: This sample also contains other DNA sequences that code for the same CDR3. The J gene is TRBJ2-1, the V gene TRBV4-3; tentative D call: TRBD1 (5 bases). Germline lookup yields CDR1 LGHNA and CDR2 YSLEER. V was clipped by 0 bases and J by 3 bases, with 15 bases between them. The CDR3 totals 17 residues. For the CDR3, the DNA is TGCGCCAGCAGCCAAGATATGGGTCAGGGAAGCTACAATGAGCAGTTCTTC. Amino acids: CASSQDMGQGSYNEQFF.

The genes are TRBV5-6 and TRBJ1-6, with 7 bases that match TRBD1. Losses at the gene ends were 1 base for V and 7 bases for J; bases not matched to a gene: 17. The CDR3 is made up of 19 amino acids. CDR1 is SGHDT, CDR2 YYEEEE, per germline. The CDR3 sequence is CASSLWGAHLQGENSPLHF. The CDR3 nucleotides are TGTGCCAGCAGCTTGTGGGGGGCTCATCTCCAGGGGGAAAATTCACCCCTCCACTTT. The variable domain in full, completed from reference TRBV5-6 and TRBJ1-6, reads DAGVTQSPTHLIKTRGQQVTLRCSPKSGHDTVSWYQQALGQGPQFIFQYYEEEERQRGNFPDRFSGHQFPNYSSELNVNALLLGDSALYLCASSLWGAHLQGENSPLHFGNGTRLTVT.

This chain connects TRBV4-3 to TRBJ1-1, with a weak D call TRBD1 (5 bases). In germline, CDR1 is LGHNA, CDR2 YSLEER. This CDR3 contains 15 residues. Trimming took off 4 bases at V and 5 bases at J, with 17 bases between the two ends. Here the CDR3 reads CASSPASGRGTEAFF. The CDR3 nucleotides read TGCGCCAGCAGCCCTGCAAGTGGGCGGGGGACTGAAGCTTTCTTT.

This sequence joins TRBV9 and TRBJ1-2, with 8 bases aligning to TRBD1. The CDR3 is 15 residues long. Looked up from germline, CDR1 is SGDLS and CDR2 is YYNGEE. V dropped 3 bases and J dropped 8; count of bases not matched to a gene: 12. The CDR3, as DNA: TGTGCCAGCAGCGCACCGGACAGGGAGGTTTCGGGCTACACCTTC. It translates to CASSAPDREVSGYTF.

The chain links TRBV24-1 to TRBJ2-1; 8 nucleotides agree with TRBD1. The CDR3 runs 15 residues. Looked up from germline, CDR1 is KGHDR and CDR2 is SFDVKD. V gave up 4 bases and J gave up 2 bases; unmatched junction bases: 3. In nucleotides, the CDR3 is TGTGCCACCAGTGAGACAGGGGCTACCTACAATGAGCAGTTCTTC. Encoded protein: CATSETGATYNEQFF.

This chain uses TRBV9 with TRBJ2-4, with 8 nucleotides matching TRBD2. The germline V gene encodes CDR1 SGDLS and CDR2 YYNGEE. The V gene end was trimmed by 0 bases and the J gene end by 8 bases; junction bases not matched to a gene: 1. This CDR3 contains 13 residues. The CDR3 DNA sequence: TGTGCCAGCAGCGTAGCGCGGGGGGACATTCAGTACTTC. Amino acids: CASSVARGDIQYF. The variable domain in full, with the rest retrieved from reference TRBV9 and TRBJ2-4, is DSGVTQTPKHLITATGQRVTLRCSPRSGDLSVYWYQQSLDQGLQFLIQYYNGEERAKGNILERFSAQQFPDLHSELNLSSLELGDSALYFCASSVARGDIQYFGAGTRLSVL.

This chain joins TRBV9 and TRBJ2-7; 7 bases fit TRBD1. Germline loops: CDR1 SGDLS, CDR2 YYNGEE. V shed 2 bases, J shed 5 bases, and the junction held 4 bases outside the gene matches. The CDR3 has 13 amino acids. CDR3 residues: CASSVWQGDEQYF. As DNA, the CDR3 is TGTGCCAGCAGCGTCTGGCAGGGGGACGAGCAGTACTTC.